The present entry profiles one T cell receptor (beta chain) with its context. Antigen specificity is unknown. One junction end disagrees with the germline gene, perhaps due to a read error. This specimen belongs to a study of shared clonotypes between healthy human individuals. Study overall: The people who gave samples were a couple of women and three men aged 18 to 49.

Recent vaccinations or acute infections were absent in the healthy HIV-negative adult donors. Overall study findings and caveats: The study drew on few donors, limiting represented genetic and exposure-history diversity.

From germline, CDR1 is MDHEN and CDR2 SYDVKM. There are 14 residues in the CDR3. Across several immunoSEQ plates, the genomic DNA of each subset was split evenly. Sequenced by immunoSEQ multiplex PCR; TCRdb stores in-frame clones only, minus some. The sample has about 96,000 clones; approximately 51% are singletons. The rearrangement uses TRBV28 and TRBJ1-1; 7 bases fit TRBD1. This receptor was identified in a woman aged 40-49 years in good health. Some clones in this sample may be carry-over from other donors' samples. Sequenced sample: PBMCs. DNA of the CDR3: TGTGCCAGCAGGGTGGGACAGACCAACACTGAAACTCTCTTT. It translates to CASRVGQTNTETLF.